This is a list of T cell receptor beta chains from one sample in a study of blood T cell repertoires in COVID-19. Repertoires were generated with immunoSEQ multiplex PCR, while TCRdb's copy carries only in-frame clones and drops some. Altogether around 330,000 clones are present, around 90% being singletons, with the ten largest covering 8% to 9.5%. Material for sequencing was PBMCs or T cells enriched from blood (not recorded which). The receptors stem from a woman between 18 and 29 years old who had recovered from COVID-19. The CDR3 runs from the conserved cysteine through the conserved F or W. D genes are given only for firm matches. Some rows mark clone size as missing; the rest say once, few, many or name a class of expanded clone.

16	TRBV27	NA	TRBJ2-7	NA	CASSPHGSRGSYEQYF	TGTGCCAGCAGTCCCCATGGTAGTCGAGGGTCCTACGAGCAGTACTTC
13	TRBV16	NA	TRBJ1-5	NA	CASSPSSNQPQHF	TGTGCCAGCAGCCCGAGTAGCAATCAGCCCCAGCATTTT
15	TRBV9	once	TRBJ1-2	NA	CASSPQWEQMGGYTF	TGTGCCAGCAGCCCTCAATGGGAGCAAATGGGGGGCTACACCTTC
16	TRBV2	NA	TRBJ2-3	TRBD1	CASSEISGRGTDTQYF	TGTGCCAGCAGTGAGATTTCGGGCAGGGGGACAGATACGCAGTATTTT
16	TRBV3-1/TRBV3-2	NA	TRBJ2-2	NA	CASSQGSTDPTGELFF	TGTGCCAGCAGCCAAGGATCGACAGACCCCACCGGGGAGCTGTTTTTT
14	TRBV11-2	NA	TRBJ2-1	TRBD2	CASSRSGLANEQFF	TGTGCCAGCAGCCGATCGGGACTAGCGAATGAGCAGTTCTTC
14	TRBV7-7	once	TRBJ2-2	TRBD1	CASRSRGAGGLPGF	TGTGCCAGCAGGAGTCGAGGGGCAGGGGGCCTGCCGGGCTTT
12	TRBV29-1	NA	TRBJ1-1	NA	CSAGPGDTEAFF	TGCAGCGCCGGACCCGGGGACACTGAAGCTTTCTTT
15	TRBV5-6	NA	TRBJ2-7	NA	CASSLGGAPPYEQYF	TGTGCCAGCAGCCTAGGGGGAGCTCCACCCTACGAGCAGTACTTC
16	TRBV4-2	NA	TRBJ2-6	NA	CASRDQGRTGANVLTF	TGTGCCAGCAGGGACCAAGGGAGGACTGGGGCCAACGTCCTGACTTTC
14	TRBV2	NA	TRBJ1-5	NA	CASSEFPEDQPQHF	TGTGCCAGCAGTGAGTTTCCTGAGGATCAGCCCCAGCATTTT
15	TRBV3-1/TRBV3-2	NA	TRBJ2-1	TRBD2	CASSALAGASNEQFF	TGTGCCAGCAGCGCCTTAGCGGGAGCAAGCAATGAGCAGTTCTTC
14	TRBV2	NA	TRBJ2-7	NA	CASIEGSGAYEQYF	TGTGCCAGCATCGAGGGGTCGGGGGCCTACGAGCAGTACTTC
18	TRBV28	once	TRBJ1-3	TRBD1	CASSLYPPDRGPGNTIYF	TGTGCCAGCAGTTTATACCCCCCAGACAGGGGGCCTGGAAACACCATATATTTT
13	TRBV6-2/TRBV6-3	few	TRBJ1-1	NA	CASSYFGVTEAFF	TGTGCCAGCAGTTATTTCGGGGTGACTGAAGCTTTCTTT
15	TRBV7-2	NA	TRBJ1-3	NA	CASSLDLDSGNTIYF	TGTGCCAGCAGCTTAGACCTGGACAGCGGAAACACCATATATTTT
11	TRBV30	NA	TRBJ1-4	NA	CAWRLYEKLFF	TGTGCCTGGAGATTATATGAAAAACTGTTTTTT
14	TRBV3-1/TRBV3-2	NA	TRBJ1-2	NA	CASSQDSGAYGYTF	TGTGCCAGCAGCCAAGATTCAGGGGCCTATGGCTACACCTTC
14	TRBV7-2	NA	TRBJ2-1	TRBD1	CATRQGSSYNEQFF	TGTGCCACCAGACAGGGCTCCTCCTACAATGAGCAGTTCTTC
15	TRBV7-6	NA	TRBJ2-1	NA	CASSLRGLLSGEQFF	TGTGCCAGCAGCCTTCGGGGACTCCTGAGCGGTGAGCAGTTCTTC
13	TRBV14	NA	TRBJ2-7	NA	CASSQGGVGEQYF	TGTGCCAGCAGCCAAGGTGGAGTAGGCGAGCAGTACTTC
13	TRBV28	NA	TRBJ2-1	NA	CASSTPSVTEQFF	TGTGCCAGCAGCACACCGTCAGTCACAGAGCAGTTCTTC
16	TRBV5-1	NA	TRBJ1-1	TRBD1	CASSPRDRGYGTEAFF	TGCGCCAGCAGCCCCCGGGACAGGGGTTACGGCACTGAAGCTTTCTTT
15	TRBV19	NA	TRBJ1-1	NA	CASSIDLRPGTEAFF	TGTGCCAGTAGTATAGATCTAAGACCGGGCACTGAAGCTTTCTTT
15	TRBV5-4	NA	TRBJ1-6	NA	CASSLETRGNSPLHF	TGTGCCAGCAGCTTGGAAACAAGGGGGAATTCACCCCTCCACTTT
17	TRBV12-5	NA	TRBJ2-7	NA	CASGLVLEGARGYEQYF	TGTGCTAGTGGTTTGGTATTAGAGGGGGCGCGGGGCTACGAGCAGTACTTC
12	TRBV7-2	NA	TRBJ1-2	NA	CASSLARAGYTF	TGTGCCAGCAGCTTAGCGAGGGCGGGCTACACCTTC
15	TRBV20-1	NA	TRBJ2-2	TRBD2	CSASLTGGNTGELFF	TGCAGTGCTAGTCTGACGGGAGGGAACACCGGGGAGCTGTTTTTT
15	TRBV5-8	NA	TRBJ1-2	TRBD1	CASTRRGGQGYGYTF	TGTGCCAGCACCCGCCGCGGGGGACAGGGATATGGCTACACCTTC
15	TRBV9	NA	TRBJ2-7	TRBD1	CASSSGSGGGNEQYF	TGTGCCAGCAGCTCAGGTTCAGGGGGTGGCAACGAGCAGTACTTC
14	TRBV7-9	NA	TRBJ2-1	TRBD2	CASSLAGGYNEQFF	TGTGCCAGCAGCTTAGCGGGGGGGTACAATGAGCAGTTCTTC
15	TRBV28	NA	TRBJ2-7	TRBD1	CASSSGQGEIYEQYF	TGTGCCAGCAGTTCTGGACAGGGGGAAATCTACGAGCAGTACTTC
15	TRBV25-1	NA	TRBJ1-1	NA	CASSVGGSIRTEAFF	TGTGCCAGCAGTGTAGGAGGCAGTATTCGCACTGAAGCTTTCTTT
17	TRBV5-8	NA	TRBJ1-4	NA	CASSLFGGRATNEKLFF	TGTGCCAGCAGCTTGTTTGGGGGCCGTGCAACTAATGAAAAACTGTTTTTT
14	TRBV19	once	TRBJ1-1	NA	CASSIAPEDTEAFF	TGTGCCAGTAGTATCGCTCCCGAGGACACTGAAGCTTTCTTT
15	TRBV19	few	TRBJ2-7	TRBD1	CASSIATGVEYEQYF	TGTGCCAGTAGTATTGCGACAGGGGTCGAATACGAGCAGTACTTC